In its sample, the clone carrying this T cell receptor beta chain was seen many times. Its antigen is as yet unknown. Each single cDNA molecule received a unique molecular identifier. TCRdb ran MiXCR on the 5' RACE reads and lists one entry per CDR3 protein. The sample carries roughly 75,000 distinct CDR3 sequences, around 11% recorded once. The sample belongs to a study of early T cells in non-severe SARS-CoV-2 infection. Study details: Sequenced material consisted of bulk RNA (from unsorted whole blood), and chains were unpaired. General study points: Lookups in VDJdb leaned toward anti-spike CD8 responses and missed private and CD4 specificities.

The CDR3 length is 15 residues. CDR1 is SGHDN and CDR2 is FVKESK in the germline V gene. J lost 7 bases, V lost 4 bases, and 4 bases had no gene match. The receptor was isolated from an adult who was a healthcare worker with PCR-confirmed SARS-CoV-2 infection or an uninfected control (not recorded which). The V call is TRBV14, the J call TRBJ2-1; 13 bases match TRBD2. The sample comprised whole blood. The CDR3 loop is CASSRLAGGRNEQFF. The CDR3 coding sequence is TGTGCCAGCAGCCGACTAGCGGGGGGTCGAAATGAGCAGTTCTTC. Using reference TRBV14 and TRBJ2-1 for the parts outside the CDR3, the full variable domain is EAGVTQFPSHSVIEKGQTVTLRCDPISGHDNLYWYRRVMGKEIKFLLHFVKESKQDESGMPNNRFLAERTGGTYSTLKVQPAELEDSGVYFCASSRLAGGRNEQFFGPGTRLTVL.